The 10 T cell receptor beta chains below were found in one sample sequenced in a study of T cell responses to AZD1222 COVID-19 vaccine. Measured with immunoSEQ multiplex PCR; TCRdb has only the in-frame clones, and not every one. Here the sample spans about 100,000 clones, more than 75% being singletons. The specimen was peripheral blood, collected on day 0 of AZD1222 vaccination. The receptors here all came from an adult in good health.

The chain carries TRBV24-1 and TRBJ1-6; 8 positions match TRBD1. There are 18 residues in the CDR3. Germline V CDR1 and CDR2: KGHDR, SFDVKD. The junction had 16 bases not matched to a gene; V was cut back by 4 bases and J by 9 bases. Here the CDR3 reads CATSELSGQGSLASPLHF. The CDR3 DNA follows: TGTGCCACCAGTGAATTATCAGGACAGGGCTCTTTGGCTTCACCCCTCCACTTT.

The chain uses TRBV4-1 and TRBJ2-7; perhaps TRBD2 as D (5 bases). The V gene lost 3 bases and the J gene lost 4 bases, with 16 bases spanning the gap. Germline assignment: CDR1 MGHRA and CDR2 YSYEKL. The CDR3 runs 15 residues. The CDR3 region is CASSQEAGRYYEQYF. For the CDR3, the DNA is TGCGCCAGCAGCCAGGAGGCAGGAAGATATTACGAGCAGTACTTC.

By proportion, this clone is medium-sized. J is TRBJ2-7 and V is TRBV29-1; 10 nucleotides match TRBD2. This CDR3 contains 13 residues. Germline CDR1 is SQVTM and CDR2 is ANQGSEA. Unmatched junction bases numbered 4, after V lost 4 bases and J lost 4 bases. The CDR3 region has the DNA TGCAGCGTTGCAGCTAGCGGGAGTTACGAGCAGTACTTC. Amino acid sequence: CSVAASGSYEQYF.

The rearrangement uses TRBV9 and TRBJ2-1; TRBD2 might be the D (6 bases). CDR1 SGDLS and CDR2 YYNGEE come from the germline V gene. The CDR3 spans 15 residues. Trimming left V 0 bases short and J 2 bases short, with 9 bases between. The CDR3 sequence is CASSVGSSAYNEQFF. The CDR3 DNA is TGTGCCAGCAGCGTAGGATCTAGCGCCTACAATGAGCAGTTCTTC.

This chain connects TRBV27 to TRBJ1-5, with TRBD1 as a possible D gene (6 bases). Germline CDR1 is MNHEY and CDR2 is SMNVEV (reference sequence). The CDR3 extends over 13 amino acids. Trimming stripped 6 bases from V and 5 bases from J, with 11 bases between. The CDR3, as DNA: TGTGCCAGCAGGCCCCACAGGGATCAGCCCCAGCATTTT. Amino acid sequence: CASRPHRDQPQHF.

The chain carries TRBV9 and TRBJ2-7; 8 bases agree with TRBD1. V dropped 4 bases and J dropped 7; count of bases not matched to a gene: 16. The V gene's germline CDR1 is SGDLS and CDR2 YYNGEE. The CDR3 has 16 amino acids. CDR3 DNA sequence: TGTGCCAGCAGCCGTTCCGGGACAGGTGTCTGGGGAGAGCAGTACTTC. This encodes CASSRSGTGVWGEQYF.

The rearrangement links TRBV6-2 or TRBV6-3 to TRBJ1-1; D is ambiguous. Between the trimmed V and J ends, which lost 8 bases and 5 bases, there was a span of 12 bases. Germline-derived CDR1 and CDR2 are MNHEY and SVGEGT. This CDR3 contains 12 residues. The CDR3 region has the DNA TGTGCCAGCGGCCACCAGAATACTGAAGCTTTCTTT. Its translation is CASGHQNTEAFF.

The chain carries TRBV5-1 and TRBJ2-7; D is uncertain. The CDR3 has 13 amino acids. In germline, CDR1 is SGHRS, CDR2 YFSETQ. Trimming took off 5 bases at V and 3 bases at J, with 12 bases between the two ends. CDR3 in amino acids: CASSLNSFYEQYF. In nucleotides, the CDR3 is TGCGCCAGCAGTCTTAACAGTTTCTACGAGCAGTACTTC.

The chain carries TRBV11-1 and TRBJ2-3, with 12 positions matching TRBD1. J was trimmed by 4 bases and V by 5 bases; bases with no gene match: 7. Germline-derived CDR1 and CDR2 are SGHAT and FQDESV (reference sequence). This CDR3 region has 16 residues. The CDR3 sequence: CASSTRDRGHPDTQYF. CDR3 DNA: TGTGCCAGCAGCACCCGGGACAGGGGGCACCCAGATACGCAGTATTTT.

The J gene is TRBJ2-7, the V gene TRBV13, with 7 bases fitting TRBD1. V lost 5 bases to trimming and J lost 0 bases; unmatched junction nucleotides: 13. The CDR3 totals 17 residues. Germline V gene data show CDR1 as PRHDT and CDR2 as FYEKMQ (reference sequence). The DNA for the CDR3 is TGTGCCAGCAGCCCGCGTGCATTCGACAGGGACTCCTACGAGCAGTACTTC. Translating gives CASSPRAFDRDSYEQYF.